The present T cell receptor (beta chain) was sequenced within a study of T cells in localized non-small cell lung cancer. Assay: immunoSEQ multiplex PCR; the TCRdb copy retains only in-frame clones and omits some. The sample records fewer than 35,000 clones, approximately 80% being singletons. In germline, CDR1 is MNHEY, CDR2 SMNVEV (reference sequence). The ends were cut back, 6 bases at V and 3 bases at J, with 9 bases in the middle. This CDR3 comprises 13 residues. This sequence was found in a male donor aged 60 or over with stage II squamous cell lung carcinoma. Sequencing used peripheral blood, obtained before any cancer treatment. The chain recombines TRBV27 with TRBJ1-5; TRBD1 might be the D (6 bases). Written as DNA, the CDR3 is TGTGCCAGCAGCTACAGGGACAATCAGCCCCAGCATTTT. Translated, it gives CASSYRDNQPQHF.